A selection of T cell receptor beta chains follows, all from one sample in a study of blood T cells in healthy people across ages. One entry per CDR3 protein results from TCRdb running MiXCR on the 5' RACE reads. The sample holds roughly 1,800,000 distinct CDR3 sequences; around 50% are singletons and the top ten take 2.1%. Sequencing was performed on blood. These receptors all come from a middle-aged woman in good health. CDR3s include the opening cysteine and the closing phenylalanine or tryptophan. The D gene is left open where the match is weak. Clone size is shown for a subset of rows, as once, few, many or a class of expanded clone.

TRBJ2-3	TRBV25-1	TRBD1	NA	CASSSRQGKKDTQYF	TGTGCCAGCAGTAGCCGACAGGGCAAAAAAGATACGCAGTATTTT
TRBJ2-1	TRBV29-1	NA	few	CSVDPGMNEQFF	TGCAGCGTTGATCCCGGGATGAATGAGCAGTTCTTC
TRBJ2-7	TRBV25-1	NA	NA	CASSPKDTYEQYF	TGTGCCAGCTCACCCAAGGATACCTACGAGCAGTACTTC
TRBJ1-5	TRBV5-1	NA	NA	CASRILQGRFSQPQHF	TGCGCCAGCAGAATATTACAGGGAAGGTTTTCTCAGCCCCAGCATTTT
TRBJ2-1	TRBV5-1	TRBD2	NA	CASSPGLAEAYNEQFF	TGCGCCAGCAGCCCTGGACTAGCGGAGGCCTACAATGAGCAGTTCTTC
TRBJ2-1	TRBV10-3	TRBD2	NA	CAISPQPGGSYNEQFF	TGTGCCATCAGCCCCCAACCGGGGGGCTCCTACAATGAGCAGTTCTTC
TRBJ1-5	TRBV4-1	TRBD1	few	CASSQRAGTGNHQPQHF	TGCGCCAGCAGCCAAAGAGCCGGGACAGGGAATCATCAGCCCCAGCATTTT
TRBJ2-1	TRBV2	TRBD2	few	CASQLAPNNEQFF	TGTGCCAGCCAACTAGCGCCCAACAATGAGCAGTTCTTC
TRBJ2-5	TRBV5-5	NA	NA	CASMRTQETQYF	TGTGCCAGCATGCGGACGCAAGAGACCCAGTACTTC
TRBJ2-6	TRBV5-1	TRBD1	few	CASSYTGVAGANVLTF	TGCGCCAGCAGTTATACAGGGGTAGCTGGGGCCAACGTCCTGACTTTC
TRBJ2-3	TRBV24-1	NA	many	CATSAADTQYF	TGTGCCACCAGTGCCGCAGATACGCAGTATTTT
TRBJ2-3	TRBV24-1	TRBD1	NA	CATSDRDRGLIDTQYF	TGTGCCACCAGTGATCGGGACAGGGGGCTGATAGATACGCAGTATTTT
TRBJ2-4	TRBV5-1	NA	NA	CASSLDGSRGPKNIQYF	TGCGCCAGCAGCCTGGATGGATCCCGGGGACCCAAAAACATTCAGTACTTC
TRBJ1-1	TRBV20-1	NA	few	CSAQGFASDFEAFF	TGCAGTGCACAAGGGTTTGCGTCGGATTTTGAAGCTTTCTTT
TRBJ2-3	TRBV6-1	NA	NA	CASRKRRDSRTDTQYF	TGTGCCAGCAGAAAACGGAGGGACAGCCGCACAGATACGCAGTATTTT
TRBJ2-3	TRBV12-3/TRBV12-4	TRBD2	NA	CASSLSGGAPDTQYF	TGTGCCAGCAGTTTAAGCGGGGGGGCGCCAGATACGCAGTATTTT
TRBJ2-3	TRBV27	NA	few	CASSRTWISTDTQYF	TGTGCCAGCAGTCGGACCTGGATTAGCACAGATACGCAGTATTTT
TRBJ2-7	TRBV20-1	NA	NA	CSASSGANEQYF	TGCAGTGCTAGCTCCGGGGCGAACGAGCAGTACTTC
TRBJ2-1	TRBV20-1	NA	few	CSARDRGGRTFNEQFF	TGCAGTGCTAGAGATCGCGGGGGCCGGACCTTCAATGAGCAGTTCTTC
TRBJ2-7	TRBV10-2	TRBD2	NA	CASSDLDREGNYEQYF	TGCGCCAGCAGTGACCTCGACCGGGAGGGAAACTACGAGCAGTACTTC
TRBJ2-4	TRBV29-1	NA	few	CSVEESSLGEQYF	TGCAGCGTTGAAGAGTCGAGCCTCGGGGAGCAGTACTTC
TRBJ1-2	TRBV15	TRBD1	NA	CATSPRRQGVIYGYTF	TGTGCCACCAGCCCCCGACGACAGGGGGTTATCTATGGCTACACCTTC
TRBJ2-7	TRBV20-1	NA	NA	CSAESPVTGEQYF	TGCAGTGCTGAGTCGCCGGTGACAGGCGAGCAGTACTTC
TRBJ2-2	TRBV9	NA	NA	CASSAHRDGGELFF	TGTGCCAGCAGCGCCCACAGGGATGGCGGGGAGCTGTTTTTT
TRBJ2-7	TRBV4-2	NA	NA	CASSQGGELEQYF	TGTGCCAGCAGCCAAGGAGGCGAGCTCGAGCAGTACTTC
TRBJ2-6	TRBV20-1	NA	few	CSADTGFSGANVLTF	TGCAGTGCAGATACAGGGTTCTCTGGGGCCAACGTCCTGACTTTC
TRBJ2-5	TRBV5-1	NA	NA	CASSVRTVYNEQYF	TGCGCCAGCAGCGTTCGGACCGTGTACAATGAGCAGTACTTC
TRBJ2-5	TRBV3-1	NA	few	CASSQDLAQETQYF	TGTGCCAGCAGCCAAGATCTAGCCCAAGAGACCCAGTACTTC
TRBJ1-1	TRBV28	TRBD1	NA	CASNGRTGPFDEAFF	TGTGCCAGCAACGGGCGGACAGGGCCTTTTGATGAAGCTTTCTTT
TRBJ1-6	TRBV5-5	NA	few	CASSLVPDRGSYNSPLHF	TGTGCCAGCAGCTTGGTCCCGGACAGAGGCTCCTATAATTCACCCCTCCACTTT
TRBJ2-3	TRBV7-3	TRBD2	NA	CASSLIGTSNSDTQYF	TGTGCCAGCAGCTTAATTGGGACTAGCAATTCAGATACGCAGTATTTT
TRBJ1-5	TRBV6-5	NA	NA	CASSYEETNQPQHF	TGTGCCAGCAGTTACGAGGAGACCAATCAGCCCCAGCATTTT
TRBJ2-4	TRBV19	TRBD1	NA	CASSIQVTGGIIQYF	TGTGCCAGTAGTATACAAGTAACAGGGGGCATCATTCAGTACTTC
TRBJ2-3	TRBV6-5	NA	NA	CASSYFGLEAQYF	TGTGCCAGCAGTTACTTCGGGCTAGAAGCGCAGTATTTT
TRBJ1-5	TRBV2	NA	NA	CASSSGWGQPQHF	TGTGCCAGCAGTTCTGGTTGGGGACAGCCCCAGCATTTT
TRBJ2-3	TRBV7-2	TRBD2	few	CASSSKGLAGVADTQYF	TGTGCCAGCAGCTCAAAGGGACTAGCGGGGGTGGCAGATACGCAGTATTTT
TRBJ1-1	TRBV9	NA	NA	CASSVAGGFGEAFF	TGTGCCAGCAGCGTAGCGGGGGGCTTTGGGGAAGCTTTCTTT
TRBJ1-5	TRBV4-2	NA	NA	CASSQEQGYSNQPQHF	TGTGCCAGCAGCCAGGAACAGGGTTATAGCAATCAGCCCCAGCATTTT
TRBJ1-2	TRBV12-3/TRBV12-4	NA	NA	CASSSWGTGYGYTF	TGTGCCAGCAGTTCCTGGGGGACCGGGTATGGCTACACCTTC
TRBJ2-4	TRBV7-2	NA	NA	CASSLEGGVAKNIQYF	TGTGCCAGCAGTCTAGAGGGGGGGGTAGCCAAAAACATTCAGTACTTC
TRBJ1-6	TRBV7-6	NA	NA	CASSLRGLLSPLHF	TGTGCCAGCAGCTTACGGGGGTTACTCTCACCCCTCCACTTT
TRBJ2-5	TRBV9	NA	NA	CASSPHRVQETQYF	TGTGCCAGCAGCCCACACAGGGTCCAGGAGACCCAGTACTTC
TRBJ2-3	TRBV7-9	NA	few	CASRLGGGTDTQYF	TGTGCCAGCCGCTTGGGGGGCGGCACAGATACGCAGTATTTT
TRBJ2-1	TRBV28	NA	NA	CASSKGLVGYNEQFF	TGTGCCAGCAGTAAGGGGTTGGTAGGGTACAATGAGCAGTTCTTC
TRBJ2-1	TRBV28	TRBD2	NA	CASSSPLAGAYEQFF	TGTGCCAGCAGTTCCCCTTTAGCGGGGGCTTATGAGCAGTTCTTC
TRBJ2-7	TRBV2	TRBD1	NA	CASSEGTGMYEQYF	TGTGCCAGCAGTGAGGGGACAGGGATGTACGAGCAGTACTTC
TRBJ2-3	TRBV7-8	NA	few	CASSLALILTDTQYF	TGTGCCAGCAGCTTAGCGCTAATCCTAACAGATACGCAGTATTTT
TRBJ2-5	TRBV28	TRBD2	NA	CASNLSGGYQETQYF	TGTGCCAGCAACCTGAGCGGGGGCTACCAAGAGACCCAGTACTTC
TRBJ2-7	TRBV28	NA	NA	CASSCPTELAYEQYF	TGTGCCAGCAGCTGCCCGACCGAACTCGCCTACGAGCAGTACTTC
TRBJ1-1	TRBV2	NA	few	CASSSEVNTEAFF	TGTGCCAGCTCGTCGGAGGTGAACACTGAAGCTTTCTTT
TRBJ2-3	TRBV20-1	NA	NA	CSASTSGQLTDTQYF	TGCAGTGCTAGTACTTCAGGACAACTCACAGATACGCAGTATTTT
TRBJ2-5	TRBV9	NA	NA	CASSVSGRPQETQYF	TGTGCCAGCAGCGTCAGTGGGAGGCCCCAAGAGACCCAGTACTTC
TRBJ1-2	TRBV29-1	NA	NA	CSVYREGGHTF	TGCAGCGTTTACAGGGAGGGTGGCCACACCTTC
TRBJ2-7	TRBV15	NA	few	CATSRALGYEQYF	TGTGCCACCAGCAGAGCTTTAGGCTACGAGCAGTACTTC
TRBJ2-3	TRBV6-5	TRBD2	NA	CASSYITGGIADTQYF	TGTGCCAGCAGTTACATTACCGGGGGGATCGCAGATACGCAGTATTTT
TRBJ1-2	TRBV7-2	TRBD1	few	CASSLSGQAGYTF	TGTGCCAGCAGCTTGTCCGGACAGGCTGGCTACACCTTC
TRBJ2-6	TRBV6-5	NA	once	CASRPPAEANVLTF	TGTGCCAGCAGGCCCCCCGCTGAGGCCAACGTCCTGACTTTC